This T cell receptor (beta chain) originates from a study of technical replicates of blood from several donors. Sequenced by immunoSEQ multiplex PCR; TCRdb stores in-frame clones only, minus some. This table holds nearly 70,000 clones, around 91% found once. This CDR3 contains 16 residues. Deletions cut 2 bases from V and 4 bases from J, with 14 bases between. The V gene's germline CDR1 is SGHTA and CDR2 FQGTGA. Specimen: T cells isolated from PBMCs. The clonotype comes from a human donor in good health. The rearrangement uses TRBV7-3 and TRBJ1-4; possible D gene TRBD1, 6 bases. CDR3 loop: CASSLFQGNYNEKLFF. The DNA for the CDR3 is TGTGCCAGCAGCTTATTCCAGGGGAATTATAATGAAAAACTGTTTTTT.